Listed below are T cell receptor beta chains from one sample, sequenced in a study of human T cells and chemical hapten exposure. TCRdb fed the RACE reads into MiXCR, producing one record per CDR3 protein. The sample holds some 340,000 distinct CDR3 sequences; about 7% are singletons and the top ten take less than 10%. Source: whole blood, taken in connection with sensitization to the hapten diphenylcyclopropenone (DPC). All receptors come from a woman aged 18-29 years with alopecia areata. Some clones in this sample may be carry-over from other donors' samples. The conserved cysteine and the conserved F or W are not part of the CDR3 here. A D gene is named only where the DNA matches it firmly.

j_call | v_call | d_call | cdr3_aa
TRBJ2-3 | TRBV3-1 | TRBD2 | ASSQDGAGEKDTQY
TRBJ1-1 | TRBV20-1 | NA | SARKTVNTEAF
TRBJ1-3 | TRBV9 | TRBD1 | ASSQGQDLGNTIY
TRBJ2-6 | TRBV19 | NA | ASSPWDLYSGANVLT
TRBJ2-2 | TRBV4-3 | NA | ASSQVLAVDGGELF
TRBJ1-6 | TRBV7-4 | NA | ANPPPQGNSPLH
TRBJ1-4 | TRBV4-3 | NA | ASSQEPSATNEKLF
TRBJ1-5 | TRBV6-2/TRBV6-3 | NA | ASREGGSNQPQH
TRBJ1-1 | TRBV4-1 | NA | ASSQVRRNTEAF
TRBJ1-1 | TRBV7-2 | TRBD1 | ASSPGQVETEAF
TRBJ1-1 | TRBV6-5 | NA | ASRGTSRTEAF
TRBJ1-5 | TRBV12-3/TRBV12-4 | NA | ASSFGTHSNQPQH
TRBJ1-2 | TRBV28 | TRBD1 | ASSLRTGTYGYT
TRBJ1-6 | TRBV23-1 | NA | ASSQSRNPYNSPLH
TRBJ2-2 | TRBV6-1 | NA | ASSGGTIWTGELF
TRBJ2-7 | TRBV5-1 | NA | ASTIRQRDHHYEQY
TRBJ2-2 | TRBV9 | NA | ASSVMTSDTGELF
TRBJ2-3 | TRBV7-6 | NA | ASSLHQALDTQY
TRBJ2-7 | TRBV12-3/TRBV12-4 | TRBD2 | ASSPGTSGGLSYEQY
TRBJ2-1 | TRBV12-3/TRBV12-4 | NA | ASSPYREEQF
TRBJ2-5 | TRBV29-1 | TRBD1 | SVEDSWDRGYQETQY
TRBJ2-3 | TRBV20-1 | NA | SARDVGAADTQY
TRBJ2-3 | TRBV2 | TRBD2 | ASSRGGVDTQY
TRBJ1-5 | TRBV2 | NA | ASIAGVYQPQH
TRBJ2-7 | TRBV27 | TRBD1 | ASGTGTLYEQY
TRBJ1-6 | TRBV20-1 | NA | SASRTVLSSPLH
TRBJ2-5 | TRBV2 | TRBD2 | AGSRDYEETQY
TRBJ1-2 | TRBV4-1 | NA | ASSQDLYGYT
TRBJ1-1 | TRBV28 | TRBD1 | ASSQRATGRTEAF
TRBJ1-2 | TRBV5-1 | TRBD1 | ASSIRTGDYGYT
TRBJ1-5 | TRBV7-2 | TRBD1 | ASSLGTGAHSNQPQR
TRBJ2-5 | TRBV6-6 | NA | ASSPRVPGQTQY
TRBJ1-1 | TRBV5-1 | NA | ASSTREGGNTEAF
TRBJ2-5 | TRBV5-1 | NA | ASSLEYQYQETQY
TRBJ2-2 | TRBV10-3 | NA | AISDPRTGRESGSNTGELF
TRBJ1-2 | TRBV13 | NA | ASSSTGGSGYT
TRBJ1-4 | TRBV18 | NA | ASSLTPPTASEKLF
TRBJ2-7 | TRBV29-1 | TRBD2 | SVAASGGYEQY
TRBJ2-2 | TRBV6-2/TRBV6-3 | TRBD1 | ASKGQGDTGELF
TRBJ2-3 | TRBV3-1 | NA | ASKNGGTDTQY
TRBJ2-3 | TRBV20-1 | NA | SATVGGGTDTQY
TRBJ2-7 | TRBV4-2 | TRBD1 | ASSQDTDRTYEQY
TRBJ2-3 | TRBV6-5 | NA | ASSYVGQGYGDTQY
TRBJ2-7 | TRBV7-2 | NA | ASWSPNSYEQY
TRBJ1-5 | TRBV4-2 | NA | ASSPTVDRWNQPQH
TRBJ2-3 | TRBV7-2 | NA | ASSFAGFPDTQY
TRBJ1-4 | TRBV6-5 | TRBD1 | ASSYSTGREKLF
TRBJ1-4 | TRBV28 | TRBD1 | ASSVRDRDEKLF
TRBJ2-7 | TRBV5-1 | NA | ASSFTGGQGNEQY
TRBJ1-2 | TRBV7-2 | TRBD1 | ASSFQGAGSGYT
TRBJ2-3 | TRBV6-2/TRBV6-3 | NA | ASSYSSSSPSTQY
TRBJ1-2 | TRBV5-6 | NA | ASSFRSGYT
TRBJ1-1 | TRBV12-3/TRBV12-4 | NA | ASKIRDRGEAF
TRBJ2-2 | TRBV6-4 | TRBD2 | ASSERLAGGENTGELF
TRBJ2-7 | TRBV6-2/TRBV6-3 | TRBD2 | ASSSGTSGGYFTYEQY